The count of the clone carrying this TCR beta chain is one. This table comes from immunoSEQ multiplex PCR, and its TCRdb copy is limited to in-frame clones, with some not included. The repertoire includes 100,000 to 150,000 clones, around nine tenths of them detected once, and about 2.5% sits in the top ten. The data stem from a study of control samples from healthy donors and cancer patients. Germline CDR1 and CDR2: SGHRS and YFSETQ. The V segment lost 5 bases and the J segment 4 bases; nucleotides outside the gene matches: 10. CDR3 size: 15 residues. The chain joins TRBV5-1 to TRBJ2-7, with 9 bases that match TRBD1. The TCR was taken from a man aged 35 to 55 in good health. The sequencing sample was made of blood. Here the CDR3 reads CASRPTGTGPYEQYF. The CDR3 DNA follows: TGCGCCAGCAGGCCAACCGGGACAGGGCCTTACGAGCAGTACTTC. The full variable domain, completed using reference TRBV5-1 and TRBJ2-7, is KAGVTQTPRYLIKTRGQQVTLSCSPISGHRSVSWYQQTPGQGLQFLFEYFSETQRNKGNFPGRFSGRQFSNSRSEMNVSTLELGDSALYLCASRPTGTGPYEQYFGPGTRLTVT.